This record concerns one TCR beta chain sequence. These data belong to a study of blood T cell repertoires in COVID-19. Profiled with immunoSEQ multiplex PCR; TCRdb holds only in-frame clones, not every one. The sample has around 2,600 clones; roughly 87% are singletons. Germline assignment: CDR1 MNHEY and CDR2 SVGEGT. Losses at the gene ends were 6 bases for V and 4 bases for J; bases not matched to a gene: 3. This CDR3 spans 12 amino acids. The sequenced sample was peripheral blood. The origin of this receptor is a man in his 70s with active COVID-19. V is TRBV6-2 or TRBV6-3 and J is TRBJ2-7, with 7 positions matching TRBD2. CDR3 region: CASSPGGYEQYF. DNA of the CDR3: TGTGCCAGCAGCCCCGGGGGGTACGAGCAGTACTTC.